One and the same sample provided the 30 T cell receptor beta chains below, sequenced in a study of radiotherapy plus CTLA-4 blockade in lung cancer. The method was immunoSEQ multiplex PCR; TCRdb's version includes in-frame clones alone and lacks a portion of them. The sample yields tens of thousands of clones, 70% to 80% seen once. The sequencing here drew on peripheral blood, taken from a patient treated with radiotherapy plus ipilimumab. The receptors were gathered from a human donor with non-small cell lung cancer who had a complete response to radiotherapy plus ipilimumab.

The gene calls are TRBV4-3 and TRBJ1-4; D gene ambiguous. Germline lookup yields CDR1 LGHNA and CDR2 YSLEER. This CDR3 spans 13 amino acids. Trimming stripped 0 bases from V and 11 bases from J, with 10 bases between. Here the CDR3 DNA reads TGCGCCAGCAGCCAAGAGACAAAATCTAAACTGTTTTTT. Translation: CASSQETKSKLFF.

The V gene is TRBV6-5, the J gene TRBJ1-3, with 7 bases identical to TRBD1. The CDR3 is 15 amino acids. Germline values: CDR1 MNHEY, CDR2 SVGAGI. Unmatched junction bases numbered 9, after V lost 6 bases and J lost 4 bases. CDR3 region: CASRPGQEWGNTIYF. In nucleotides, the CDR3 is TGTGCCAGCAGGCCCGGACAGGAATGGGGAAACACCATATATTTT.

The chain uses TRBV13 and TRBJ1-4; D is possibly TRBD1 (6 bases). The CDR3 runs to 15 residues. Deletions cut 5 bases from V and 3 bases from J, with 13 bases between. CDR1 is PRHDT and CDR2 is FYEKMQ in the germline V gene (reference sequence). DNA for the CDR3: TGTGCCAGCAGCAGAGGGGGACGTCCTAATGAAAAACTGTTTTTT. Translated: CASSRGGRPNEKLFF.

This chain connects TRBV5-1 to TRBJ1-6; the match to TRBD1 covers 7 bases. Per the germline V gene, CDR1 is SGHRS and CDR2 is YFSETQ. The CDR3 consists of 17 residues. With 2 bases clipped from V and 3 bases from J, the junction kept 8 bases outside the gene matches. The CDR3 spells CASSLGDSLFYNSPLHF. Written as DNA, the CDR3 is TGCGCCAGCAGCTTAGGGGACAGCCTATTCTATAATTCACCCCTCCACTTT.

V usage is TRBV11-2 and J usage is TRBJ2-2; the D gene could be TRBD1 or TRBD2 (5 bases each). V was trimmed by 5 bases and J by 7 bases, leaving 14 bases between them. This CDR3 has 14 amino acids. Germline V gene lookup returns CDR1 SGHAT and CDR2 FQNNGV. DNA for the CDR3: TGTGCCAGCAGCAAAGGGGAGATTATCGGGGAGCTGTTTTTT. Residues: CASSKGEIIGELFF.

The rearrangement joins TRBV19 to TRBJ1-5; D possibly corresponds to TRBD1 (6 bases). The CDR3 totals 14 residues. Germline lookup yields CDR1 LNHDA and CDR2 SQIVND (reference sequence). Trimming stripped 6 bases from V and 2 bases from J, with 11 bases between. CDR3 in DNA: TGTGCCAGTAGCCAGGGGCTGGGCAATCAGCCCCAGCATTTT. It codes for CASSQGLGNQPQHF.

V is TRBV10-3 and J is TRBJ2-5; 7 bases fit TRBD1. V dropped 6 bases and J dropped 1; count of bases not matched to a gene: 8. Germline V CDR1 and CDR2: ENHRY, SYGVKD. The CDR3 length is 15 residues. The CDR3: CAISSRQGPQETQYF. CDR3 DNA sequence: TGTGCCATCAGCTCCAGACAGGGCCCCCAAGAGACCCAGTACTTC.

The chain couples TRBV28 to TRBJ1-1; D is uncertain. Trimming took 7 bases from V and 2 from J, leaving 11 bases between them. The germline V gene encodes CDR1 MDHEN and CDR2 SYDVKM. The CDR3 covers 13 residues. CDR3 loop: CASTEQTNTEAFF. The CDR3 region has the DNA TGTGCCAGCACGGAACAAACCAACACTGAAGCTTTCTTT.

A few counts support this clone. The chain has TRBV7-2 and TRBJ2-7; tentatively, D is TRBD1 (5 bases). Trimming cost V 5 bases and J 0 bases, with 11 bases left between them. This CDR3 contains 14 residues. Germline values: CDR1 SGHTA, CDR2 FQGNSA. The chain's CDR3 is CASSPGHSSYEQYF. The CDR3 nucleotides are TGTGCCAGCAGCCCAGGACATAGCTCCTACGAGCAGTACTTC.

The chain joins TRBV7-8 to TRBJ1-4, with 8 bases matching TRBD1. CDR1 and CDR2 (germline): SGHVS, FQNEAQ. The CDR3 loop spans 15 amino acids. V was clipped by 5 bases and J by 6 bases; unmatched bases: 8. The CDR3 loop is CASSVHRGVDEKLFF. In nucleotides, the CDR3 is TGTGCCAGCAGCGTCCACAGGGGGGTGGATGAAAAACTGTTTTTT.

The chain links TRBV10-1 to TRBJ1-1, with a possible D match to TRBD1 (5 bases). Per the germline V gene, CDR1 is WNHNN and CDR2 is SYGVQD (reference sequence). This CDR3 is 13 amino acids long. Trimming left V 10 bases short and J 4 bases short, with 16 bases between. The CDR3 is CATRRGGSTEAFF. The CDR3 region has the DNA TGCGCCACACGGCGGGGGGGTTCCACTGAAGCTTTCTTT.

CDR3 nucleotide sequence: TGCAGCGTTGAAGAGCCAGGACAGAGCACTGAAGCTTTCTTT. Amino acid sequence: CSVEEPGQSTEAFF. The rearrangement links TRBV29-1 to TRBJ1-1, with TRBD1 as a possible D gene (6 bases). The CDR3 has 14 residues. Germline V gene lookup returns CDR1 SQVTM and CDR2 ANQGSEA. Trimming stripped 0 bases from V and 4 bases from J, with 12 bases between.

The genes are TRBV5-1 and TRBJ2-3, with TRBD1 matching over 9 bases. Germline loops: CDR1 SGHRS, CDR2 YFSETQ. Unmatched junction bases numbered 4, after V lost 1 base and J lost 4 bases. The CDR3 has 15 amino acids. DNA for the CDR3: TGCGCCAGCAGCTTGAGGACAGGGGTGGCAGATACGCAGTATTTT. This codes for CASSLRTGVADTQYF.

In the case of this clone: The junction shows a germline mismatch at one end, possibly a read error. Here the CDR3 DNA reads TGCGCCAGCAACTTGGCTGAGTTAGGCTTACTGTCTGGAAACACCATATATTTT. Protein sequence: CASNLAELGLLSGNTIYF. This chain connects TRBV5-1 to TRBJ1-3; D unclear. Germline V gene data show CDR1 as SGHRS and CDR2 as YFSETQ. This CDR3 is 18 amino acids long.

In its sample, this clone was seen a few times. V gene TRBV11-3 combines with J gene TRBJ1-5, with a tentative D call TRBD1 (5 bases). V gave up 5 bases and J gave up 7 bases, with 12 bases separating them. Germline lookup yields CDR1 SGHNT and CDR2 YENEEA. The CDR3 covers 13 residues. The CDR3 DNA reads TGTGCCAGCAGCCTGACAGCCGGCCAGCCCCAGCATTTT. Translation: CASSLTAGQPQHF.

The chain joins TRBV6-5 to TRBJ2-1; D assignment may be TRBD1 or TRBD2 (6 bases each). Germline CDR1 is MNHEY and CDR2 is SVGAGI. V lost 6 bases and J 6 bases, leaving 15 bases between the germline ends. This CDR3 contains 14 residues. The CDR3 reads CASRGAGGRNEQFF. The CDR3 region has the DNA TGTGCCAGCAGGGGGGCAGGAGGGCGCAATGAGCAGTTCTTC.

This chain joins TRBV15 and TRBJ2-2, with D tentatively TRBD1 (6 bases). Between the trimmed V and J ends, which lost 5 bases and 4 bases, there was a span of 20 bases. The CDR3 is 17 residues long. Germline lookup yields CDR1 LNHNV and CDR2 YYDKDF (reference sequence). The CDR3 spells CATSARTRGQGTGELFF. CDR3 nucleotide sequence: TGTGCCACCAGCGCGCGTACCAGGGGCCAAGGCACCGGGGAGCTGTTTTTT.

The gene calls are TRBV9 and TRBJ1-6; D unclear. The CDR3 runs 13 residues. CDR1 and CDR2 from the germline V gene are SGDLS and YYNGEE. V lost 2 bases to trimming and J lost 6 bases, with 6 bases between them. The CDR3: CASSVTVNSPLHF. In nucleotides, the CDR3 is TGTGCCAGCAGCGTTACCGTTAATTCACCCCTCCACTTT.

The chain's CDR3 is CSAAPQGNQPQHF. CDR3 nucleotides: TGCAGCGCGGCGCCCCAGGGCAATCAGCCCCAGCATTTT. The V and J genes are TRBV29-1 and TRBJ1-5; no reliable D call. This CDR3 is 13 amino acids long. Between the trimmed V and J ends, which lost 7 bases and 2 bases, there was a span of 12 bases. Looked up from germline, CDR1 is SQVTM and CDR2 is ANQGSEA.

This CDR3 is CASSSPAVGTQPQHF. For the CDR3, the DNA is TGTGCCAGCAGTTCCCCCGCGGTAGGGACTCAGCCCCAGCATTTT. The chain combines TRBV28 with TRBJ1-5, with D possibly TRBD1 on 5 matching bases. The CDR3 has 15 residues. Trimming took off 4 bases at V and 6 bases at J, with 16 bases between the two ends. Germline V lookup: CDR1 MDHEN, CDR2 SYDVKM. The complete variable domain, with remaining parts taken from reference TRBV28 and TRBJ1-5, reads DVKVTQSSRYLVKRTGEKVFLECVQDMDHENMFWYRQDPGLGLRLIYFSYDVKMKEKGDIPEGYSVSREKKERFSLILESASTNQTSMYLCASSSPAVGTQPQHFGDGTRLSIL.

CDR3 sequence reads: CASRRDRGSNEQFF. In DNA form, the CDR3 reads TGTGCCAGCCGTCGGGACAGGGGGTCCAATGAGCAGTTCTTC. The V gene is TRBV2, the J gene TRBJ2-1; TRBD1 agrees at 11 bases. In germline, CDR1 is SNHLY, CDR2 FYNNEI. V trimming: 8 bases; J trimming: 6 bases; junction bases outside the gene matches: 6. This CDR3 region has 14 residues.

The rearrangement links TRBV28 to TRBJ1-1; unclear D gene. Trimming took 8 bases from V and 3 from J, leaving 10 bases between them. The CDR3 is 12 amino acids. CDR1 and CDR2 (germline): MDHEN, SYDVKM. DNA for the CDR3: TGTGCCAGCGCGGTAAGGGACACTGAAGCTTTCTTT. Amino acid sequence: CASAVRDTEAFF. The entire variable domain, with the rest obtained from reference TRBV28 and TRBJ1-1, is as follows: DVKVTQSSRYLVKRTGEKVFLECVQDMDHENMFWYRQDPGLGLRLIYFSYDVKMKEKGDIPEGYSVSREKKERFSLILESASTNQTSMYLCASAVRDTEAFFGQGTRLTVV.

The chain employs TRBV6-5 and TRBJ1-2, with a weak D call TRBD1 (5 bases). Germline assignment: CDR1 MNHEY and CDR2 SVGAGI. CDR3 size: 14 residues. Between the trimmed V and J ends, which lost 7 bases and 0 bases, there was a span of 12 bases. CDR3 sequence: CASNSRDSNYGYTF. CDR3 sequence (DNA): TGTGCCAGCAACTCGCGGGACTCTAACTATGGCTACACCTTC.

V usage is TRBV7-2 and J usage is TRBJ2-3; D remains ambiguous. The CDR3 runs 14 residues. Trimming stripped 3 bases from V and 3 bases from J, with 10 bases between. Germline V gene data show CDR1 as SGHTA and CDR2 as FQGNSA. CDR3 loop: CASSLNGQTDTQYF. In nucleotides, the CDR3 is TGTGCCAGCAGCTTGAACGGGCAGACAGATACGCAGTATTTT.

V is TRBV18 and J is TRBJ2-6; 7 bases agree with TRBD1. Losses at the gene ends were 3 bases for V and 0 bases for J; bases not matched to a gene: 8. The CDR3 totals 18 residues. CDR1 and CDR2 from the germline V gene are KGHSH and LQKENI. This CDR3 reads CASSPRQGPGSGANVLTF. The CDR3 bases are TGTGCCAGCTCACCTCGACAGGGACCCGGCTCTGGGGCCAACGTCCTGACTTTC.

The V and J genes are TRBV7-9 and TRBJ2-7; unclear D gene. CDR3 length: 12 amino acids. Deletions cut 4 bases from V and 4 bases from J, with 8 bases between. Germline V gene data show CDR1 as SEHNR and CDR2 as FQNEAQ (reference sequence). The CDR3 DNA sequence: TGTGCCAGCAGCTCCTATTTATACGAGCAGTACGTC. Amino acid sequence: CASSSYLYEQYV.

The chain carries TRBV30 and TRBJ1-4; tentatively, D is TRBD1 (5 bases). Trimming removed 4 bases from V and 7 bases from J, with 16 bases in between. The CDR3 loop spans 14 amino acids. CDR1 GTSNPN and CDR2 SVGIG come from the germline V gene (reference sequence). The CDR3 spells CAWKAAPGGEKLFF. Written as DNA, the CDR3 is TGTGCCTGGAAGGCGGCACCGGGGGGTGAAAAACTGTTTTTT.

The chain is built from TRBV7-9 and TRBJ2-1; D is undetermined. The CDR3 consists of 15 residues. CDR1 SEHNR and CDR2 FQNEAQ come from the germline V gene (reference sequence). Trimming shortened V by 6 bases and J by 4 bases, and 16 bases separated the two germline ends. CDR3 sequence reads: CASRLPEGDYNEQFF. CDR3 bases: TGTGCCAGCAGATTACCCGAAGGAGATTACAATGAGCAGTTCTTC.

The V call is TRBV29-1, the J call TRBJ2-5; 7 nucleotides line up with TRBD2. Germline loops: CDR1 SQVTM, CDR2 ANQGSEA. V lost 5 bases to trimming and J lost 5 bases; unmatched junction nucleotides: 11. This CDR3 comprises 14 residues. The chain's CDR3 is CSVYPPGGGETQYF. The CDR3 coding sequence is TGCAGCGTTTATCCCCCGGGGGGAGGGGAGACCCAGTACTTC.

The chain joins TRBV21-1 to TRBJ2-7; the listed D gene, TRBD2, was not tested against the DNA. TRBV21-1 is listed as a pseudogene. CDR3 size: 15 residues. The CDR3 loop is CASSKVGSDSYEQYV. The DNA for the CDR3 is TGTGCCAGCAGCAAAGTTGGGTCAGACTCCTACGAGCAGTACGTC.